Below are 5 T cell receptor beta chains sequenced from a single sample in a study of Graves' ophthalmopathy and Graves' hyperthyroidism. Amplified material comprised TCR beta CDR3 regions derived from RNA transcripts. The authors performed first-round RT-PCR with HTBI primers and then a second-round multiplex PCR. From the multiplex PCR reads, TCRdb called clonotypes with MiXCR, one entry per CDR3 protein. Counted here are over a million distinct CDR3 sequences, about two fifths occurring once; the ten biggest clones make up over 8.5%. Sequencing was done on a sample of peripheral blood or thyroid tissue (not recorded which). These receptors all come from an adult man with Graves' hyperthyroidism.

J is TRBJ2-2 and V is TRBV7-2, with no clear D. CDR3 length: 14 amino acids. CDR1 is SGHTA, CDR2 FQGNSA, per germline. Trimming pared 6 bases from V and 6 bases from J, leaving 14 bases between. The CDR3 sequence: CASSPPIRAGELFF. As DNA, the CDR3 is TGTGCCAGCAGTCCCCCCATCCGGGCCGGGGAGCTGTTTTTT. Together with reference TRBV7-2 and TRBJ2-2, the CDR3 gives the full variable domain: GAGVSQSPSNKVTEKGKDVELRCDPISGHTALYWYRQSLGQGLEFLIYFQGNSAPDKSGLPSDRFSAERTGGSVSTLTIQRTQQEDSAVYLCASSPPIRAGELFFGEGSRLTVL.

This clonotype came up once. Here the CDR3 DNA reads TGCGCCAGCAGCCATGCAAGAGACGGTGCTGAAGAGACCCAGTACTTC. This encodes CASSHARDGAEETQYF. The chain has TRBV5-1 and TRBJ2-5; D is unclear. This CDR3 comprises 16 residues. Germline values: CDR1 SGHRS, CDR2 YFSETQ. Trimming stripped 4 bases from V and 3 bases from J, with 19 bases between.

This clonotype was recorded at least ten times. The chain couples TRBV9 to TRBJ1-1; D gene unclear. Germline V gene sequence: CDR1 SGDLS, CDR2 YYNGEE. The CDR3 loop spans 13 amino acids. Trimming removed 0 bases at V and 4 bases at J, with 7 bases between. In DNA, the CDR3 is TGTGCCAGCAGCGTAGAACCGGGCACTGAAGCTTTCTTT. The encoded protein is CASSVEPGTEAFF. The whole variable domain, filled in from reference TRBV9 and TRBJ1-1, reads DSGVTQTPKHLITATGQRVTLRCSPRSGDLSVYWYQQSLDQGLQFLIQYYNGEERAKGNILERFSAQQFPDLHSELNLSSLELGDSALYFCASSVEPGTEAFFGQGTRLTVV.

CDR3 region: CASSPLGQGTYEQYF. Here the CDR3 DNA reads TGTGCCAGCTCTCCGTTGGGGCAGGGCACCTACGAGCAGTACTTC. The chain is built from TRBV7-9 and TRBJ2-7, with D perhaps matching TRBD1 (5 bases). This CDR3 has 15 residues. Between the trimmed V and J ends, which lost 8 bases and 2 bases, there was a span of 19 bases. The germline gives CDR1 SEHNR, CDR2 FQNEAQ (reference sequence).

This clonotype has more than one count but fewer than ten. This chain connects TRBV10-3 to TRBJ1-1; D unclear. The CDR3 runs to 12 residues. Looked up from germline, CDR1 is ENHRY and CDR2 is SYGVKD. Trimming took off 2 bases at V and 3 bases at J, with 4 bases between the two ends. DNA of the CDR3: TGTGCCATCAGTGAGACAGACACTGAAGCTTTCTTT. Its protein product is CAISETDTEAFF.